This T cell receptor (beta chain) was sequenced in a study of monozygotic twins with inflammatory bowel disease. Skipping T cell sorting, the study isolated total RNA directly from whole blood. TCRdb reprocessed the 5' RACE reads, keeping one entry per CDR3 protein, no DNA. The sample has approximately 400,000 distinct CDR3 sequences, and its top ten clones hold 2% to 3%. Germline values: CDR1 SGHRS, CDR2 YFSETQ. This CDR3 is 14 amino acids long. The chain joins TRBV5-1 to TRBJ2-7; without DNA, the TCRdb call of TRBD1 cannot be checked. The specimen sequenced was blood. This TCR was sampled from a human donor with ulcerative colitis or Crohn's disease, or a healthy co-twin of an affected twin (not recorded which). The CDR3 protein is CASSFNRGDSEQYF.